Detailed here is one T cell receptor beta chain. The target of this receptor is not known. No base quality information exists; no much larger clone differs at one position. The data were obtained in a study of identical twins (TCRdb year 2016). For the wider study: TCR alpha and beta repertoires from monozygotic twins, unrelated adults of various ages and cord blood were deep-sequenced to test whether fetal clonotypes persist. To rule out contamination, replicate twin experiments were performed at different times with different library preparation protocols.

The CDR3 numbers 14 residues from cysteine through phenylalanine. The kept DNA is CDR3 alone, 42 bases in frame from the first base. V is cut back by 5 bases and J by 5 bases, with 9 bases in the junction unmatched. CDR1 DFQATT and CDR2 SNEGSKA were looked up in the germline V gene (reference sequence). What the work shows at the level of the full study, not this receptor alone: Compared with coincidental sharing between unrelated individuals, an excess of low generation-probability sequences was observed among out-of-frame TCR alpha sequences shared between twins. Invariant T cells such as MAIT and iNKT could partly confound zero-insertion analyses, although diverse VJ usage argued against such confounding for most clonotypes. Recombination models systematically underestimated out-of-frame TCR alpha sharing in monozygotic twins but agreed with sharing between unrelated individuals. Because the same donors could not be followed over many years, the conclusions relied on cross-sectional statistical analysis. Abundant cord blood beta clonotypes carried fewer insertions; young adult naive repertoires showed a weaker similar trend, while memory repertoires showed none. The excess sharing between twins in beta out-of-frame sequences was weaker because fewer shared sequences reduced the signal-to-noise ratio.

Library creation used 5' RACE. Sequencing was carried out with an Illumina HiSeq 2000. A universal primer binding site was added through template switching, and the final cDNA carried a unique molecular identifier so that TCR cDNA molecules could be counted accurately. Specific primers in the conserved constant-segment region were used to synthesize first-strand cDNA for TCR alpha and beta chains. To control for contamination, every cDNA library carried two barcodes: a SMART-Mk sample barcode plus Illumina barcodes. TruSeq adapter sequences, together with Illumina sample barcodes, were added in two successive PCR steps. TCR alpha and beta cDNA libraries were sequenced on the Illumina HiSeq platform with custom primers. Processing in the source paper ran as follows. MiGEC was used to process raw reads and extract unique molecular identifiers, and MiXCR was used to find CDR3 positions. Recombination models were inferred per individual with the repgenHMM and IGoR tools using an EM algorithm. The analysis of shared clonotypes was done with the tcR package in R, with sharing normalized by the product of cloneset sizes. Out-of-frame nonproductive sequences were analyzed to study raw recombination free of thymic and clonal selection effects. TCRdb reanalyzed the raw reads on its own, using fastp at Q25 for trimming and MiXCR for clone calling, and kept in-frame beta chains. Each entry merges the rows of one CDR3 protein and shows their most common DNA and genes. These V and J calls rely on TCRdb rather than the paper's analysis. Within this sample are about 1.7 million distinct CDR3 sequences, with under 35% of them counted one time only. The ten biggest clones cover over 0.25% of the sample.

Every donor in the study was a healthy Caucasian. The specimen sequenced was cord blood. The TCR comes from a newborn girl in good health. The chain is assembled from TRBV20-1 and TRBJ2-7, and TRBD1 matches 10 of the central bases. The DNA sequence is given as TGCAGTGCTGGAGGGGCCGGGACAGGGGACGAGCAGTACTTC. It translates to CSAGGAGTGDEQYF.